This TCR beta chain was observed in a study of blood T cell repertoires in COVID-19. The ends were cut back, 2 bases at V and 3 bases at J, with 10 bases in the middle. From germline, CDR1 is GTSNPN and CDR2 SVGIG (reference sequence). The CDR3 consists of 13 residues. This table comes from immunoSEQ multiplex PCR, and its TCRdb copy is limited to in-frame clones, with some not included. The data show roughly 69,000 clones, roughly four fifths seen once. The sequenced material came from peripheral blood. The chain recombines TRBV30 with TRBJ1-1; D not resolved. This receptor was identified in a man aged 45-65 years with COVID-19, enrolled during active disease. The CDR3, as DNA: TGTGCCTGGAGTCTGGGCCCTGACACTGAAGCTTTCTTT. Amino acids: CAWSLGPDTEAFF. Based on the CDR3 plus reference TRBV30 and TRBJ1-1, the full variable domain is SQTIHQWPATLVQPVGSPLSLECTVEGTSNPNLYWYRQAAGRGLQLLFYSVGIGQISSEVPQNLSASRPQDRQFILSSKKLLLSDSGFYLCAWSLGPDTEAFFGQGTRLTVV.